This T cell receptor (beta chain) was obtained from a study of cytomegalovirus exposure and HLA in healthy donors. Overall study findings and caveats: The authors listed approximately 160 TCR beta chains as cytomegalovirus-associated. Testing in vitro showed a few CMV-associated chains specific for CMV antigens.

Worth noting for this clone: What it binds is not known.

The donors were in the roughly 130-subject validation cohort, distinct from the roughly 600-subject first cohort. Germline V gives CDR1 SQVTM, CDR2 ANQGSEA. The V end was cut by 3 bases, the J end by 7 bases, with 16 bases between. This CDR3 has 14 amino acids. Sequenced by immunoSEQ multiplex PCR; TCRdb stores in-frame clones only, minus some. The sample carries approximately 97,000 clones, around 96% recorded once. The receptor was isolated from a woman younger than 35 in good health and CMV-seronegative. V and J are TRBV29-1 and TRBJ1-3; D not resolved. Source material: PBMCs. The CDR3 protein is CSVDVPGTENTIYF. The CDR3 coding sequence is TGCAGCGTTGATGTACCGGGTACGGAGAACACCATATATTTT.